These 14 T cell receptor beta chains share one sample of origin, sequenced in a study of cytotoxic CD8 clonotypes in ibrutinib-treated CLL (dated by TCRdb to the early 2020s). This sample's time point label indicates: approximately 11 months on ibrutinib. The method behind the library was the immunoSEQ multiplex PCR assay. The table comes from immuneACCESS by way of TCRdb, which keeps in-frame sequences with V and J called. Part of the clones is missing from these tables; in studies checked, under half for an unresolved V gene and the rest for unknown reasons. In all, the sample holds 200,000 to 250,000 clones, and around 70% of those were seen once. The top ten clonotypes cover 5.9% of the sample. The input for sequencing was PBMCs, taken after 12 months of ibrutinib treatment. The source of these receptors is a human donor with chronic lymphocytic leukemia.

This chain uses TRBV7-2 with TRBJ2-3; D is undetermined. Trimming removed 2 bases at V and 5 bases at J, with 8 bases between. Germline V CDR1 and CDR2: SGHTA, FQGNSA. The CDR3 extends over 13 amino acids. In DNA, the CDR3 is TGTGCCAGCAGCTTATTAGGGATAGATACGCAGTATTTT. This gives the protein CASSLLGIDTQYF. The whole variable domain, remainder taken from reference TRBV7-2 and TRBJ2-3, is GAGVSQSPSNKVTEKGKDVELRCDPISGHTALYWYRQSLGQGLEFLIYFQGNSAPDKSGLPSDRFSAERTGGSVSTLTIQRTQQEDSAVYLCASSLLGIDTQYFGPGTRLTVL.

The genes are TRBV6-5 and TRBJ2-5; the D is unclear. Trimming cost V 6 bases and J 5 bases, with 13 bases left between them. The CDR3 is 13 amino acids. Per germline, CDR1 MNHEY and CDR2 SVGAGI. The CDR3 nucleotides are TGTGCCAGCAGCGTTAGGATATGGGAGACCCAGTACTTC. The encoded protein is CASSVRIWETQYF.

The chain carries TRBV19 and TRBJ2-1; unclear D gene. V lost 5 bases to trimming and J lost 3 bases, with 8 bases between them. This CDR3 spans 13 amino acids. Germline CDR1 and CDR2: LNHDA and SQIVND (reference sequence). The CDR3 region is CASSPTIYNEQFF. In DNA form, the CDR3 reads TGTGCCAGTAGTCCGACCATCTACAATGAGCAGTTCTTC.

V usage is TRBV11-1 and J usage is TRBJ2-7; 8 bases are a match to TRBD2. The CDR3 is 12 residues long. Germline CDR1 SGHAT, CDR2 FQDESV (reference sequence). V was clipped by 3 bases and J by 5 bases; unmatched bases: 0. CDR3: CASSFSGDEQYF. DNA for the CDR3: TGTGCCAGCAGCTTTAGCGGGGACGAGCAGTACTTC.

The chain carries TRBV7-8 and TRBJ2-7; D is perhaps TRBD2 (5 bases). Trimming took off 3 bases at V and 0 bases at J, with 6 bases between the two ends. Germline V gives CDR1 SGHVS, CDR2 FQNEAQ. The CDR3 spans 13 residues. For the CDR3, the DNA is TGTGCCAGCAGCTTTCGGGACTCCTACGAGCAGTACTTC. It translates to CASSFRDSYEQYF. The whole variable domain, remainder taken from reference TRBV7-8 and TRBJ2-7, is GAGVSQSPRYKVAKRGQDVALRCDPISGHVSLFWYQQALGQGPEFLTYFQNEAQLDKSGLPSDRFFAERPEGSVSTLKIQRTQQEDSAVYLCASSFRDSYEQYFGPGTRLTVT.

CDR3 protein: CASRSGTGKGYTF. The CDR3 DNA sequence: TGTGCCAGCAGATCCGGGACAGGGAAGGGCTACACCTTC. The J gene is TRBJ1-2, the V gene TRBV11-2; TRBD1 agrees at 9 bases. Per the germline V gene, CDR1 is SGHAT and CDR2 is FQNNGV. J was trimmed by 8 bases and V by 6 bases; bases with no gene match: 7. The CDR3 runs 13 residues.

Relative to its sample, this clone is medium-sized (0.01 to 0.1%). The chain has TRBV11-2 and TRBJ2-3, with TRBD2 matching over 8 bases. Losses at the gene ends were 4 bases for V and 2 bases for J; bases not matched to a gene: 5. The CDR3 sequence is 15 residues long. In germline, CDR1 is SGHAT, CDR2 FQNNGV. Written as DNA, the CDR3 is TGTGCCAGCAGCTCTATAGCGGGATACACAGATACGCAGTATTTT. Protein: CASSSIAGYTDTQYF. The full variable domain, rest sourced from reference TRBV11-2 and TRBJ2-3, is EAGVAQSPRYKIIEKRQSVAFWCNPISGHATLYWYQQILGQGPKLLIQFQNNGVVDDSQLPKDRFSAERLKGVDSTLKIQPAKLEDSAVYLCASSSIAGYTDTQYFGPGTRLTVL.

The genes are TRBV7-2 and TRBJ2-3; 10 bases map to TRBD2. V lost 2 bases and J lost 6; bases outside the gene matches: 5. The V gene's germline CDR1 is SGHTA and CDR2 FQGNSA. This CDR3 has 15 residues. In DNA, the CDR3 is TGTGCCAGCAGCTTACGGCCAGCGGGAGGGGATACGCAGTATTTT. This sequence encodes CASSLRPAGGDTQYF.

The chain has TRBV27 and TRBJ1-2; D is undetermined. The CDR3 is 18 residues long. Germline CDR1 reads MNHEY; CDR2 reads SMNVEV (reference sequence). V gave up 5 bases and J gave up 1 base, with 23 bases separating them. Here the CDR3 reads CASSPFPARRGVNYGYTF. The CDR3 nucleotides read TGTGCCAGCAGTCCCTTCCCCGCCCGCCGGGGAGTTAACTATGGCTACACCTTC.

V is TRBV7-3 and J is TRBJ2-1; 7 positions match TRBD2. Germline values: CDR1 SGHTA, CDR2 FQGTGA. V trimming: 5 bases; J trimming: 10 bases; junction bases outside the gene matches: 5. The CDR3 is made up of 12 amino acids. CDR3 nucleotides: TGTGCCAGCAGCCATCAGCGGGGAGAGCAGTTCTTC. It codes for CASSHQRGEQFF.

The gene calls are TRBV7-2 and TRBJ2-1; D is unresolved. Germline-derived CDR1 and CDR2 are SGHTA and FQGNSA. The germline V and J ends were trimmed by 2 bases and 6 bases, with 5 bases remaining between them. The CDR3 has 12 residues. CDR3 protein: CASSLSPNEQFF. CDR3 DNA: TGTGCCAGCAGCTTAAGCCCCAATGAGCAGTTCTTC.

The rearrangement uses TRBV29-1 and TRBJ1-5, with D uncertain. The germline V gene has CDR1 SQVTM and CDR2 ANQGSEA. CDR3 length equals 13 residues. V lost 7 bases and J 1 base, leaving 11 bases between the germline ends. The DNA for the CDR3 is TGCAGCGCCGGGCCATCCAGCAATCAGCCCCAGCATTTT. This translates into CSAGPSSNQPQHF.

The genes are TRBV19 and TRBJ1-5; no definite D call. The CDR3 is made up of 14 amino acids. V was cut by 3 bases and J by 0 bases, with 6 bases left in between. CDR1 and CDR2 from the germline V gene are LNHDA and SQIVND (reference sequence). The CDR3 DNA reads as TGTGCCAGTAGTATGGCTTTTAGCAATCAGCCCCAGCATTTT. It is translated as CASSMAFSNQPQHF.

The chain couples TRBV11-2 to TRBJ1-1; D is possibly TRBD1 (5 bases). V gave up 5 bases and J gave up 2 bases, with 15 bases separating them. Germline loops: CDR1 SGHAT, CDR2 FQNNGV. The CDR3 spans 15 residues. CDR3 amino acids: CASSREGTRNTEAFF. The CDR3 region has the DNA TGTGCCAGCAGCCGGGAGGGGACCAGAAACACTGAAGCTTTCTTT.